One and the same sample provided the 30 T cell receptor beta chains below, sequenced in a study of a mutant IDH1 vaccine in newly diagnosed glioma. Measured with immunoSEQ multiplex PCR; TCRdb has only the in-frame clones, and not every one. Among roughly 110,000 clones listed, 90% were seen once. Their recognized antigens are unknown. Sample time point: week 11, during vaccination. Mutant IDH1 20-mer peptide, at 300 ug, made up each vaccine dose, with topical imiquimod. Source: PBMCs, taken from a glioma patient whose treatment included an IDH1 peptide vaccine. The receptors were gathered from a woman in her fifties or sixties with glioma.

The rearrangement joins TRBV7-9 to TRBJ1-5; unclear D gene. Germline loops: CDR1 SEHNR, CDR2 FQNEAQ (reference sequence). V dropped 0 bases and J dropped 0 bases, with 9 bases sitting between them. The CDR3 totals 16 residues. The CDR3 nucleotides are TGTGCCAGCAGCTTAGCCCCCGGAGATAGCAATCAGCCCCAGCATTTT. Its protein is CASSLAPGDSNQPQHF.

The chain couples TRBV7-9 to TRBJ2-5; D not certain. The CDR3 extends over 14 amino acids. With 0 bases removed from V and 5 bases from J, the gap between germline ends came to 10 bases. Germline V gene lookup returns CDR1 SEHNR and CDR2 FQNEAQ (reference sequence). CDR3 nucleotide sequence: TGTGCCAGCAGCTTAGCGGTTGGATTCGAGACCCAGTACTTC. It codes for CASSLAVGFETQYF.

The chain employs TRBV4-1 and TRBJ2-5; D is perhaps TRBD1 (6 bases). TRBJ2-7 explains the end of the DNA better; the J call may be wrong. Looked up from germline, CDR1 is MGHRA and CDR2 is YSYEKL. The CDR3 sequence is 15 residues long. The CDR3 DNA reads TGCGCCAGCAGCCAAGAAGGCCGCAGGGGCTACGAGCAGTACTTC. Its protein product is CASSQEGRRGYEQYF.

V is TRBV5-4 and J is TRBJ2-7, with 10 bases fitting TRBD2. V trimming: 1 base; J trimming: 7 bases; junction bases outside the gene matches: 8. CDR1 is SGHNT, CDR2 YYREEE, per germline (reference sequence). The CDR3 extends over 15 amino acids. The CDR3 sequence is CASSLRLAGAQEQYF. CDR3 coding DNA: TGTGCCAGCAGCTTGCGGCTAGCGGGAGCGCAAGAGCAGTACTTC.

This sequence joins TRBV5-5 and TRBJ2-2; D is perhaps TRBD2 (6 bases). The CDR3 consists of 16 residues. Trimming pared 3 bases from V and 2 bases from J, leaving 14 bases between. Germline V gives CDR1 SGHKS, CDR2 YYEKEE (reference sequence). The CDR3 loop is CASSSGGISNTGELFF. Here the CDR3 DNA reads TGTGCCAGCAGCTCCGGGGGAATCTCAAACACCGGGGAGCTGTTTTTT.

This clone was seen a handful of times. This chain links TRBV25-1 with TRBJ1-1; D not resolved. Germline V lookup: CDR1 MGHDK, CDR2 SYGVNS. V lost 3 bases to trimming and J lost 1 base, with 12 bases between them. CDR3 length equals 15 residues. The CDR3 protein is CASSDPGRGNTEAFF. For the CDR3, the DNA is TGTGCCAGCAGTGACCCCGGGCGGGGGAACACTGAAGCTTTCTTT.

The chain uses TRBV5-4 and TRBJ2-7; 11 nucleotides line up with TRBD2. The V segment lost 0 bases and the J segment 5 bases; nucleotides outside the gene matches: 10. The CDR3 loop spans 17 amino acids. CDR1 and CDR2 (germline): SGHNT, YYREEE (reference sequence). The CDR3 bases are TGTGCCAGCAGCTTGGGGGCTAGCGGGAGGTACAGGAACGAGCAGTACTTC. Translating it yields CASSLGASGRYRNEQYF.

The rearrangement joins TRBV10-3 to TRBJ2-5; D remains ambiguous. Trimming pared 4 bases from V and 0 bases from J, leaving 9 bases between. The CDR3 spans 14 residues. Per the germline V gene, CDR1 is ENHRY and CDR2 is SYGVKD. The CDR3 reads CAISGPQDQETQYF. In DNA, the CDR3 is TGTGCCATCAGTGGACCGCAGGACCAAGAGACCCAGTACTTC.

This sequence joins TRBV6-1 and TRBJ1-2; D ambiguous. The CDR3 runs to 15 residues. V lost 4 bases and J lost 4, with 16 bases in between. Germline V gives CDR1 MNHNS, CDR2 SASEGT. The DNA of the CDR3 is TGTGCCAGCAGTGGAGGGCAGCCCGAGGGCTATGGCTACACCTTC. Its protein product is CASSGGQPEGYGYTF.

This clone has a single count. As DNA, the CDR3 is TGTGCCAGCAGGGGGACAGGTCAGGGAGAAAAACTGTTTTTT. Translation gives CASRGTGQGEKLFF. The chain has TRBV6-1 and TRBJ1-4, with TRBD1 identical over 8 bases. Germline V gene lookup returns CDR1 MNHNS and CDR2 SASEGT. This CDR3 contains 14 residues. Trimming took 6 bases from V and 8 from J; bases not matched to a gene: 8.

V and J are TRBV7-9 and TRBJ2-7, with 9 bases matching TRBD2. J lost 6 bases, V lost 5 bases, and 5 bases had no gene match. Germline lookup yields CDR1 SEHNR and CDR2 FQNEAQ (reference sequence). The CDR3 totals 13 residues. DNA of the CDR3: TGTGCCAGCAGCGCCAGGACTAGCGTCGAGCAGTACTTC. Translating it yields CASSARTSVEQYF.

This chain links TRBV6-5 with TRBJ2-7; D perhaps matches TRBD1 (5 bases). V was cut by 3 bases and J by 4 bases, with 13 bases left in between. The CDR3 extends over 14 amino acids. Germline CDR1 is MNHEY and CDR2 is SVGAGI. The CDR3 region is CASSYTGGRYEQYF. CDR3 nucleotide sequence: TGTGCCAGCAGTTATACAGGCGGCCGGTACGAGCAGTACTTC.

The chain couples TRBV30 to TRBJ2-7; 14 bases are shared with TRBD2. This CDR3 is 16 amino acids long. V dropped 4 bases and J dropped 2; count of bases not matched to a gene: 7. Germline CDR1 GTSNPN, CDR2 SVGIG (reference sequence). CDR3 residues: CAWTEKGLAGAYEQYF. The CDR3 DNA is TGTGCCTGGACCGAAAAGGGACTAGCGGGAGCCTACGAGCAGTACTTC.

V gene TRBV10-2 combines with J gene TRBJ2-7; 7 nucleotides agree with TRBD1. The CDR3 length is 15 residues. V was clipped by 3 bases and J by 2 bases; unmatched bases: 7. Looked up from germline, CDR1 is WSHSY and CDR2 is SAAADI. DNA of the CDR3: TGCGCCAGCAGTGACGAGACAGGGATCACCTACGAGCAGTACTTC. Its translation: CASSDETGITYEQYF.

The chain recombines TRBV28 with TRBJ1-5; D is perhaps TRBD1 (5 bases). Germline CDR1 is MDHEN and CDR2 is SYDVKM. V gave up 5 bases and J gave up 2 bases, with 13 bases separating them. The CDR3 contains 15 residues. CDR3 sequence (DNA): TGTGCCAGCAGTGGGGGGTCGTGGGGCAATCAGCCCCAGCATTTT. It codes for CASSGGSWGNQPQHF.

The CDR3 sequence is CASSYSGGGETQYF. The CDR3 DNA sequence: TGTGCCAGCAGTTACTCTGGAGGTGGGGAGACCCAGTACTTC. The V gene is TRBV6-5, the J gene TRBJ2-5; D perhaps matches TRBD2 (5 bases). The CDR3 is 14 residues long. Trimming pared 0 bases from V and 5 bases from J, leaving 10 bases between. The V gene's germline CDR1 is MNHEY and CDR2 SVGAGI.

V is TRBV14 and J is TRBJ2-5; D not resolved. The CDR3 runs to 13 residues. Trimming pared 4 bases from V and 2 bases from J, leaving 8 bases between. Germline V gives CDR1 SGHDN, CDR2 FVKESK. This CDR3 is CASSPHLQETQYF. As DNA, the CDR3 is TGTGCCAGCAGCCCCCACCTTCAAGAGACCCAGTACTTC. The entire variable domain, with the rest obtained from reference TRBV14 and TRBJ2-5, is as follows: EAGVTQFPSHSVIEKGQTVTLRCDPISGHDNLYWYRRVMGKEIKFLLHFVKESKQDESGMPNNRFLAERTGGTYSTLKVQPAELEDSGVYFCASSPHLQETQYFGPGTRLLVL.

The gene calls are TRBV11-2 and TRBJ2-7, with D perhaps TRBD1 (6 bases). The CDR3 consists of 16 residues. V was pared by 6 bases and J by 2 bases, with 20 bases between. From germline, CDR1 is SGHAT and CDR2 FQNNGV. In nucleotides, the CDR3 is TGTGCCAGCAGACCCTACGTGGGGGCCGGACCCTACGAGCAGTACTTC. Its translation is CASRPYVGAGPYEQYF.

The J gene is TRBJ2-2, the V gene TRBV6-1; 12 bases line up with TRBD2. Trimming at V came to 3 bases and at J to 7 bases, leaving 6 bases not matched to a gene. CDR1 and CDR2 (germline): MNHNS, SASEGT. There are 16 residues in the CDR3. The CDR3 loop is CASSDLAGGPGGELFF. The CDR3 DNA reads as TGTGCCAGCAGTGATCTAGCGGGAGGGCCCGGCGGGGAGCTGTTTTTT.

The chain employs TRBV7-2 and TRBJ2-7, with 11 bases lining up with TRBD2. V shed 4 bases and J 6 bases; nucleotides not matched to a gene: 8. This CDR3 has 15 amino acids. CDR1 is SGHTA and CDR2 is FQGNSA in the germline V gene. CDR3 amino acids: CASSSIAGGLSEQYF. The CDR3 nucleotides read TGTGCCAGCAGCTCAATAGCGGGAGGGCTTTCCGAGCAGTACTTC.

This clone has a single count. The chain couples TRBV6-5 to TRBJ1-2; D possibly corresponds to TRBD1 (6 bases). V lost 4 bases to trimming and J lost 4 bases, with 10 bases between them. CDR3 length equals 13 residues. The germline CDR1 and CDR2 sequences are MNHEY and SVGAGI. The CDR3 is CASSLQGAYGYTF. CDR3 coding DNA: TGTGCCAGCAGTTTACAGGGAGCCTATGGCTACACCTTC.

This chain connects TRBV6-1 to TRBJ2-3; D possibly corresponds to TRBD2 (5 bases). CDR3 size: 14 residues. Trimming removed 7 bases from V and 1 base from J, with 12 bases in between. Germline-derived CDR1 and CDR2 are MNHNS and SASEGT. The CDR3 DNA sequence: TGTGCCAGCATCCAGGAGGTTGGCACAGATACGCAGTATTTT. Protein: CASIQEVGTDTQYF.

The chain recombines TRBV5-1 with TRBJ2-6, with a tentative D call TRBD1 (6 bases). The V gene's germline CDR1 is SGHRS and CDR2 YFSETQ. CDR3 length: 16 residues. V was trimmed by 4 bases and J by 2 bases, leaving 13 bases between them. In nucleotides, the CDR3 is TGCGCCAGCAGCAGAACAGGGAGTCCTGGGGCCAACGTCCTGACTTTC. Translated: CASSRTGSPGANVLTF.

Here the CDR3 DNA reads TGTGCCAGCAGTGAAGTTCTGCGGGACTATGGCTACACCTTC. Translating it yields CASSEVLRDYGYTF. The chain recombines TRBV2 with TRBJ1-2; D is undetermined. Germline-derived CDR1 and CDR2 are SNHLY and FYNNEI. The V end was cut by 1 base, the J end by 3 bases, with 9 bases between. The length of the CDR3 is 14 residues.

The CDR3 loop is CASSYSNTIYF. CDR3 nucleotides: TGTGCCAGCAGTTACTCAAACACCATATATTTT. This chain links TRBV6-5 with TRBJ1-3, with unresolved D. Trimming took off 0 bases at V and 6 bases at J, with 0 bases between the two ends. Germline CDR1 reads MNHEY; CDR2 reads SVGAGI. This CDR3 has 11 residues.

The chain joins TRBV11-2 to TRBJ2-7; D gene unclear. V was clipped by 5 bases and J by 4 bases, with 18 bases between them. The CDR3 is made up of 15 amino acids. CDR1 SGHAT and CDR2 FQNNGV come from the germline V gene. CDR3 bases: TGTGCCAGCAGCCCTTCCCCTGGTCGTCGGTACGAGCAGTACTTC. This translates into CASSPSPGRRYEQYF. The entire variable domain, with the rest obtained from reference TRBV11-2 and TRBJ2-7, is as follows: EAGVAQSPRYKIIEKRQSVAFWCNPISGHATLYWYQQILGQGPKLLIQFQNNGVVDDSQLPKDRFSAERLKGVDSTLKIQPAKLEDSAVYLCASSPSPGRRYEQYFGPGTRLTVT.

The genes are TRBV28 and TRBJ2-1; 8 bases are shared with TRBD2. J lost 6 bases, V lost 6 bases, and 10 bases had no gene match. The CDR3 has 15 residues. From germline, CDR1 is MDHEN and CDR2 SYDVKM. In DNA form, the CDR3 reads TGTGCCAGCAGGTACGGGACTAGTGGGCTCAATGAGCAGTTCTTC. Its translation is CASRYGTSGLNEQFF.

This clone was seen once. The chain links TRBV18 to TRBJ2-7; 7 nucleotides agree with TRBD1. CDR3 length equals 14 residues. The V and J ends lost 1 base and 3 bases, in that order; junction bases with no gene match: 3. Germline-derived CDR1 and CDR2 are KGHSH and LQKENI. As DNA, the CDR3 is TGTGCCAGCTCACCACGGGACAGCCACTACGAGCAGTACTTC. This sequence encodes CASSPRDSHYEQYF.

The chain combines TRBV11-2 with TRBJ2-3, with D maybe TRBD2 (6 bases). Trimming removed 1 base at V and 4 bases at J, with 6 bases between. This CDR3 has 13 amino acids. Germline V lookup: CDR1 SGHAT, CDR2 FQNNGV. CDR3 nucleotide sequence: TGTGCCAGCAGCTTAGGGAGGGCAGATACGCAGTATTTT. Translated: CASSLGRADTQYF.

The chain employs TRBV5-1 and TRBJ2-7; 9 bases align to TRBD2. CDR1 and CDR2 (germline): SGHRS, YFSETQ. J gave up 2 bases and V 0 bases, and 6 bases lay outside the gene matches. This CDR3 is 16 amino acids long. The CDR3 loop is CASSLAASGMTYEQYF. For the CDR3, the DNA is TGCGCCAGCAGCTTGGCCGCTAGCGGGATGACCTACGAGCAGTACTTC.